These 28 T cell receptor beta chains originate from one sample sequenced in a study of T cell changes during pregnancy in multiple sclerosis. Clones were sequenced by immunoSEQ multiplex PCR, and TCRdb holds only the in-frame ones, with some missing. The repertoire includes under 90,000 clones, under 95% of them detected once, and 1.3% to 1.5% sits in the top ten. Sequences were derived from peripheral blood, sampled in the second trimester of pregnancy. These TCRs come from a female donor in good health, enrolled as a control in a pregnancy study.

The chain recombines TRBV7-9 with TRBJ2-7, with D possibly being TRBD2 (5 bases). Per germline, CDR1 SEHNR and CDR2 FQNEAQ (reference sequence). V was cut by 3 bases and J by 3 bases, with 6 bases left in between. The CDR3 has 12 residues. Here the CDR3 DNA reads TGTGCCAGCAGCTTCGGGGACTACGAGCAGTACTTC. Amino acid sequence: CASSFGDYEQYF.

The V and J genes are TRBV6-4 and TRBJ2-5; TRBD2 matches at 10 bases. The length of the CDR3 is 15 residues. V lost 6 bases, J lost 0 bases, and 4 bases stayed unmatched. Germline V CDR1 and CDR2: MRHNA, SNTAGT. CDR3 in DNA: TGTGCCAGCAGCGCTAGCGGGGGCCACCAAGAGACCCAGTACTTC. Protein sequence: CASSASGGHQETQYF.

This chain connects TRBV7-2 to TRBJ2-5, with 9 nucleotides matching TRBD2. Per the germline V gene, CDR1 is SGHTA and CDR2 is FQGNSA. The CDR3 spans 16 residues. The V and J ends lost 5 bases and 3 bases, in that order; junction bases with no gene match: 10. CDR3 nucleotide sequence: TGTGCCAGCAGCCCTTTCCTAGCGGGAATAAAAGAGACCCAGTACTTC. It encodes CASSPFLAGIKETQYF.

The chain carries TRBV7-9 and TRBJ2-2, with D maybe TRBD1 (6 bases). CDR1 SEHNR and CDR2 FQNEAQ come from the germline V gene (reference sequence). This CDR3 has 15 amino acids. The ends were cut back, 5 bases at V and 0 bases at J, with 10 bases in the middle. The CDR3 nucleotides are TGTGCCAGCAGCCCCCCAGGGGCGAACACCGGGGAGCTGTTTTTT. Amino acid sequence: CASSPPGANTGELFF.

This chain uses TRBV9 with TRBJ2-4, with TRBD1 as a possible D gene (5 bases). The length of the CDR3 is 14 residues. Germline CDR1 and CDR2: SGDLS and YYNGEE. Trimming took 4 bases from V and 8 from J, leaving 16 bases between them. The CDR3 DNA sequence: TGTGCCAGCAGCCCCGGACCCAAAGGGGACATTCAGTACTTC. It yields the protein CASSPGPKGDIQYF.

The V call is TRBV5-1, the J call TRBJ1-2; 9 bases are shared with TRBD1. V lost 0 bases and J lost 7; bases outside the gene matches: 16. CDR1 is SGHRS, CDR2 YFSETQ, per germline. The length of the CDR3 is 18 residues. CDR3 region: CASSLAAWTGEYLRGYTF. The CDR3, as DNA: TGCGCCAGCAGCTTGGCCGCGTGGACAGGGGAATATTTGCGTGGCTACACCTTC.

The CDR3, as DNA: TGTGCCAGCAGTTTACAGGGCGGCTACGAGCAGTACTTC. Amino acids: CASSLQGGYEQYF. The J gene is TRBJ2-7, the V gene TRBV27, with a possible D match to TRBD1 (5 bases). Trimming removed 2 bases from V and 3 bases from J, with 8 bases in between. This CDR3 has 13 amino acids. Germline V gene sequence: CDR1 MNHEY, CDR2 SMNVEV (reference sequence).

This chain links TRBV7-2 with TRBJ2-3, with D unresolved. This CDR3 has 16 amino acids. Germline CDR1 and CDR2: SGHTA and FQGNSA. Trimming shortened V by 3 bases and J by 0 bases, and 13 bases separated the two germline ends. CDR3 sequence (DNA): TGTGCCAGCAGCTTCTCTTCTCTCTTAAGCACAGATACGCAGTATTTT. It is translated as CASSFSSLLSTDTQYF.

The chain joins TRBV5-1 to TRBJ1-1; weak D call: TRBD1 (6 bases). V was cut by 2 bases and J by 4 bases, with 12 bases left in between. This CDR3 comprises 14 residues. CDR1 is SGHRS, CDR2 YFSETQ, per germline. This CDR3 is CASSLLQGPTEAFF. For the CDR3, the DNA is TGCGCCAGCAGCTTATTGCAGGGGCCCACTGAAGCTTTCTTT.

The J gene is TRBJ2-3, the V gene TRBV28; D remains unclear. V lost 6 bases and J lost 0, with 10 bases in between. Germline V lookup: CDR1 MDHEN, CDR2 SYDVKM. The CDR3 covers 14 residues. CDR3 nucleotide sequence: TGTGCCAGCAGCCCTGACATTAGCACAGATACGCAGTATTTT. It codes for CASSPDISTDTQYF. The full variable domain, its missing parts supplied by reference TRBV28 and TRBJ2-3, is DVKVTQSSRYLVKRTGEKVFLECVQDMDHENMFWYRQDPGLGLRLIYFSYDVKMKEKGDIPEGYSVSREKKERFSLILESASTNQTSMYLCASSPDISTDTQYFGPGTRLTVL.

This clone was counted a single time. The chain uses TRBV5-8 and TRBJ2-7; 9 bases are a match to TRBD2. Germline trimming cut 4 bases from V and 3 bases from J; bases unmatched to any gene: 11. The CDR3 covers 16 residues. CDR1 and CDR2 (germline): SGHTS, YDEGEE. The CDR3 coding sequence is TGTGCCAGCAGCCTCTACTCCGGGACTAGCTTCTACGAGCAGTACTTC. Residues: CASSLYSGTSFYEQYF.

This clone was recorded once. CDR3 nucleotide sequence: TGTGCCACCAGTCCCGGGGTGAACACTGAAGCTTTCTTT. It encodes CATSPGVNTEAFF. The V call is TRBV15, the J call TRBJ1-1; D remains ambiguous. This CDR3 comprises 13 residues. Germline CDR1 and CDR2: LNHNV and YYDKDF (reference sequence). Deletions cut 6 bases from V and 0 bases from J, with 8 bases between.

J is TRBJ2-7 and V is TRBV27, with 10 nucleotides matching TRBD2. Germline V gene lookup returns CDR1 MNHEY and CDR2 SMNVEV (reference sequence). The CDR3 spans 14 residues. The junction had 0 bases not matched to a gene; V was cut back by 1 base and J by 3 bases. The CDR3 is CASSLLAGGYEQYF. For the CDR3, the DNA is TGTGCCAGCAGTTTATTAGCGGGGGGCTACGAGCAGTACTTC.

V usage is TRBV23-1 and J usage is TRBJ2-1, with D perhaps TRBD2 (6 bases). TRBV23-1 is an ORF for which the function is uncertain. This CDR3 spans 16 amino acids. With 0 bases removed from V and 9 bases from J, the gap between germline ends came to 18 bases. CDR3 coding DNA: TGCGCCAGCAGTCAATCGGCTAGCGAGTCCATCCGTGAGCAGTTCTTC. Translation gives CASSQSASESIREQFF.

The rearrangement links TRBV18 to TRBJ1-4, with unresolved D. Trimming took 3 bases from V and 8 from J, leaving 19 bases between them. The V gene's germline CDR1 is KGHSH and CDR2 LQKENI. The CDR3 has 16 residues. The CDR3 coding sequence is TGTGCCAGCTCACCCCGCCCCCAGGAATTCGGCGAAAAACTGTTTTTT. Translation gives CASSPRPQEFGEKLFF.

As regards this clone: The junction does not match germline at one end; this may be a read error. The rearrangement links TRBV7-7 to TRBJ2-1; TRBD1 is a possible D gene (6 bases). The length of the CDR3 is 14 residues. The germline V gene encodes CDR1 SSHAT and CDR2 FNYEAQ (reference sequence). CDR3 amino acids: CASSSTGFSNEQFF. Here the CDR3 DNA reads TGTGCTAGCAGCTCAACAGGGTTCAGCAATGAGCAGTTCTTC.

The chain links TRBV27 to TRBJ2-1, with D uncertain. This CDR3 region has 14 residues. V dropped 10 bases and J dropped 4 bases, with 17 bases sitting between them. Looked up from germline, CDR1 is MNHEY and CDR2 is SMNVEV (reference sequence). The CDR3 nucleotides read TGTGCCACCAAATACCGGTCCTATTACAATGAGCAGTTCTTC. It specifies CATKYRSYYNEQFF.

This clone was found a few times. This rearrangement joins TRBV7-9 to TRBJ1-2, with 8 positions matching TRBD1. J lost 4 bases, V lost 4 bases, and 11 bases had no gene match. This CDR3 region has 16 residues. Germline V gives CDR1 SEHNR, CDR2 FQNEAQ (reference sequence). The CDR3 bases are TGTGCCAGCAGCTCAGGGGGCGGCTGGTTAAGCTATGGCTACACCTTC. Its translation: CASSSGGGWLSYGYTF. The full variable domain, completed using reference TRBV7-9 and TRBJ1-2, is DTGVSQNPRHKITKRGQNVTFRCDPISEHNRLYWYRQTLGQGPEFLTYFQNEAQLEKSRLLSDRFSAERPKGSFSTLEIQRTEQGDSAMYLCASSSGGGWLSYGYTFGSGTRLTVV.

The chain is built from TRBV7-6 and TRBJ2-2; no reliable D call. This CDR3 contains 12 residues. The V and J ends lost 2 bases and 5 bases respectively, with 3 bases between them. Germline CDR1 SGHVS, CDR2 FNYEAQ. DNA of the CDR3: TGTGCCAGCAGCTTATCGACCGGGGAGCTGTTTTTT. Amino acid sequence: CASSLSTGELFF.

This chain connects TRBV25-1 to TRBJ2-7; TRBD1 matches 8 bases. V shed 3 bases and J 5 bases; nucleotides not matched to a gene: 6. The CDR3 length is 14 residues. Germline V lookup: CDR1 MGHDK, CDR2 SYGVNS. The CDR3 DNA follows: TGTGCCAGCAGTGATCGTAGGACAGGGCACGAGCAGTACTTC. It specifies CASSDRRTGHEQYF.

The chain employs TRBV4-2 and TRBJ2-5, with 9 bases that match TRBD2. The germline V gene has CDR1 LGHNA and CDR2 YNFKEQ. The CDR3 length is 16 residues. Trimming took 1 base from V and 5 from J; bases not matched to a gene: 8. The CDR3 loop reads CASSQGPSGIKETQYF. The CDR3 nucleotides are TGTGCCAGCAGCCAAGGCCCTAGCGGGATTAAGGAGACCCAGTACTTC.

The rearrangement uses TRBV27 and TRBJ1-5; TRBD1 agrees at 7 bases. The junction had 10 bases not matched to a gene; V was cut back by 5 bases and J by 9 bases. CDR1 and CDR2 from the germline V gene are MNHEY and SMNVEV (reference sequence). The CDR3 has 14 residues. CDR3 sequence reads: CASSPRDRRRPQHF. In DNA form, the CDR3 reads TGTGCCAGCAGTCCGCGGGACAGACGGCGGCCCCAGCATTTT.

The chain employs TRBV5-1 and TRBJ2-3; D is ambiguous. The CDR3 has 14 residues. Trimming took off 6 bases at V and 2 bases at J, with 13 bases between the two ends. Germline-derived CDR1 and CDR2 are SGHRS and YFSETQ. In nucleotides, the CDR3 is TGCGCCAGCACTACCCGGTTACCCACAGATACGCAGTATTTT. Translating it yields CASTTRLPTDTQYF.

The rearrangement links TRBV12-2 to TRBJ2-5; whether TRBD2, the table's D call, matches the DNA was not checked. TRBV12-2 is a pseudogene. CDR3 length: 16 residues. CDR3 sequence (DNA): TGTGCAAGCCCACTAGCGGGAGGGGGCGGGTGGGAGACCCAGTACTTC. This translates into CASPLAGGGGWETQYF.

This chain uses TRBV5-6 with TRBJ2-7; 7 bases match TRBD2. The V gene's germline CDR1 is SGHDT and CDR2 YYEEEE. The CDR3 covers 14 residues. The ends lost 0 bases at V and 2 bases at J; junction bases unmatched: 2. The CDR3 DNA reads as TGTGCCAGCAGCTTGGGCGGGAGCACCTACGAGCAGTACTTC. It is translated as CASSLGGSTYEQYF.

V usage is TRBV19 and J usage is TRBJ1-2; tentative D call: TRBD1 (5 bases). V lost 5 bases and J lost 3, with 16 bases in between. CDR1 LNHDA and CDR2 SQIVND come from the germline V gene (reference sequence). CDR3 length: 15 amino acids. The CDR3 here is CASSVHRGLDYGYTF. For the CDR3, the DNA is TGTGCCAGTAGTGTTCACCGGGGACTAGACTATGGCTACACCTTC. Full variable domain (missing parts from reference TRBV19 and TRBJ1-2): DGGITQSPKYLFRKEGQNVTLSCEQNLNHDAMYWYRQDPGQGLRLIYYSQIVNDFQKGDIAEGYSVSREKKESFPLTVTSAQKNPTAFYLCASSVHRGLDYGYTFGSGTRLTVV.

The CDR3 DNA reads as TGTGCCAGTAGTACGCTCCTCCAGGGGAGGAACACTGAAGCTTTCTTT. Amino acid sequence: CASSTLLQGRNTEAFF. The chain uses TRBV19 and TRBJ1-1; tentative D call: TRBD1 (6 bases). V was cut by 4 bases and J by 1 base, with 16 bases left in between. This CDR3 is built from 16 residues. Per germline, CDR1 LNHDA and CDR2 SQIVND (reference sequence).

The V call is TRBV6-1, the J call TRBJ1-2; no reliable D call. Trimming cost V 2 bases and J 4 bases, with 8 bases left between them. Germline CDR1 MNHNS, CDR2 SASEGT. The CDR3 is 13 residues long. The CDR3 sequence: CASSEPRSYGYTF. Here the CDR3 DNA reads TGTGCCAGCAGTGAACCGCGCTCCTATGGCTACACCTTC.